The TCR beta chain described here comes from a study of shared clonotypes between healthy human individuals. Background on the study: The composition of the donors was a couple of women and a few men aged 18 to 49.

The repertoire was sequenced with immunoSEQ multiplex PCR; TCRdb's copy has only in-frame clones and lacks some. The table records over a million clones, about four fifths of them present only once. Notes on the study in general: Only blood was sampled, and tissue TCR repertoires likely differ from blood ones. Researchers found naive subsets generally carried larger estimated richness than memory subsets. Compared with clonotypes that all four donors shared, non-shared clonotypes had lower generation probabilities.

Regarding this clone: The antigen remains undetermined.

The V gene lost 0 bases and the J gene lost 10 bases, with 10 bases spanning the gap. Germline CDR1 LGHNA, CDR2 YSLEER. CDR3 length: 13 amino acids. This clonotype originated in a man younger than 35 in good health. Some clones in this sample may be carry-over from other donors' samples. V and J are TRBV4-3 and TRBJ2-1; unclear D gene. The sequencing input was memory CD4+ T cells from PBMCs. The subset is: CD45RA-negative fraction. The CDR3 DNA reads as TGCGCCAGCAGCCAAGATTTGAGGTCCGAGCAGTTCTTC. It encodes CASSQDLRSEQFF.